A selection of T cell receptor beta chains follows, all from one sample in a study of T cell responses to AZD1222 COVID-19 vaccine. Libraries were prepared by immunoSEQ multiplex PCR; TCRdb keeps only in-frame clonotypes and omits some of them. The repertoire has more than 110,000 clones, 88% of them found once; the top ten carry 3.1%. Sequenced material: peripheral blood, taken 28 days after the second AZD1222 dose. The receptors here all came from an adult who received the AZD1222 COVID-19 vaccine. Each CDR3 is given with its conserved first and last residue. Fields, in order: clone size, V gene, CDR3 protein. The size field is filled for only some rows; it gives once, few, many or a size class.

size: .; V: TRBV28; CDR3: CASSLGGNEQFF
size: .; V: TRBV6-5; CDR3: CASTKEGNTIYF
size: .; V: TRBV29-1; CDR3: CSVERETSGNTIYF
size: .; V: TRBV11-2; CDR3: CASSRSTGSGNTIYF
size: .; V: TRBV30; CDR3: CAWSVPGRGHSGNTIYF
size: .; V: TRBV5-6; CDR3: CASSPGTGRGNEQFF
size: .; V: TRBV19; CDR3: CASTPREREKLFF
size: .; V: TRBV10-3; CDR3: CAISGGDTEAFF
size: .; V: TRBV20-1; CDR3: CSASWTRGGFEQYF
size: .; V: TRBV30; CDR3: CACRGKGQPQHF
size: once; V: TRBV6-5; CDR3: CASSYSGGRYGYTF
size: .; V: TRBV27; CDR3: CASTGGVVGELFF
size: .; V: TRBV3-1/TRBV3-2; CDR3: CASSYPGSSGNTIYF
size: .; V: TRBV13; CDR3: CASSLGRMYLAVANYGYTF
size: .; V: TRBV10-3; CDR3: CAISESRLTRSPTQETQYF
size: .; V: TRBV7-2; CDR3: CASSSRQDTEAFF
size: few; V: TRBV5-1; CDR3: CASSLFPANTEAFF
size: .; V: TRBV21-1; CDR3: CASSKPGQRNTEAFF
size: .; V: TRBV7-2; CDR3: CASSLAAGGAQPQHF
size: .; V: TRBV27; CDR3: CASSSTGGANYGYTF
size: .; V: TRBV5-1; CDR3: CASSLGTEYAAYEQYF
size: .; V: TRBV5-1; CDR3: CASQTGRNTEAFF
size: .; V: TRBV11-2; CDR3: CASSPGLNLEQYF
size: few; V: TRBV6-5; CDR3: CASSLSRGTGELFF
size: .; V: TRBV20-1; CDR3: CSAPRGEQYF
size: .; V: TRBV30; CDR3: CAWGGLGLSSYTF
size: few; V: TRBV28; CDR3: CASGLQGYEQYF
size: .; V: TRBV4-3; CDR3: CASGRGEKLFF
size: .; V: TRBV7-8; CDR3: CASSLRSGNQPQHF
size: .; V: TRBV4-1; CDR3: CASSPLGRRNYNEQFF
size: .; V: TRBV5-4; CDR3: CASSLSAGISTDTQYF
size: .; V: TRBV3-1/TRBV3-2; CDR3: CASKRQGSDEQFF
size: .; V: TRBV5-8; CDR3: CASSLGGVGVNTEAFF
size: .; V: TRBV7-2; CDR3: CASSQRGTSPIYEQFF
size: .; V: TRBV28; CDR3: CASSYSSQGKGYGYTF
size: .; V: TRBV18; CDR3: CASSPFGTGSLTEAFF
size: .; V: TRBV12-3/TRBV12-4; CDR3: CASSSWGELFF
size: few; V: TRBV9; CDR3: CASSAPGGYTF
size: .; V: TRBV3-1/TRBV3-2; CDR3: CASSQDKGGSPGYTF
size: .; V: TRBV7-2; CDR3: CASLGHGGGPSYNEQFF
size: .; V: TRBV6-1; CDR3: CASSEGTGALNSPLHF
size: .; V: TRBV28; CDR3: CASSSVSAGTDTQYF
size: .; V: TRBV10-2; CDR3: CASRAPGFANNSPLHF
size: once; V: TRBV6-5; CDR3: CAEGTGSPYGYTF
size: .; V: TRBV5-1; CDR3: CASSLDWDNTEAFF
size: .; V: TRBV28; CDR3: CATPLDSHNEKLFF
size: .; V: TRBV23-1; CDR3: CASSQPGEGNIPGELFF
size: once; V: TRBV3-1/TRBV3-2; CDR3: CASGSTFSGGSYNEQFF
size: .; V: TRBV5-1; CDR3: CASSLISSYNSPLHF